The rows below give T cell receptor beta chains drawn from one sample of a study of blood T cell repertoires in COVID-19. Data came from immunoSEQ multiplex PCR; TCRdb stores just in-frame clones and leaves some out. The sample lists 300,000 to 400,000 clones, more than 75% occurring once. The sequenced material came from peripheral blood. The source of these receptors is a woman between 18 and 29 years old who had recovered from COVID-19. The CDR3 runs from the conserved cysteine through the conserved F or W. A D gene is named only where the DNA matches it firmly. A row's size may be missing; if present it is once, few, many or a size class.

d_call	v_call	clone_size	j_call	cdr3_nt	cdr3_aa
TRBD1	TRBV3-1/TRBV3-2	-	TRBJ2-5	TGTGCCAGCAGCCCTAGCTTGTCGGGACAGCCGTACTTC	CASSPSLSGQPYF
-	TRBV29-1	-	TRBJ1-1	TGCAGCGTTGTTGCAGGGACAACTTTCTTT	CSVVAGTTFF
TRBD2	TRBV7-2	-	TRBJ2-3	TGTGCCAGCAGCTTACAGGGACTAGCGGGCCGGAGTTGGGCAGATACGCAGTATTTT	CASSLQGLAGRSWADTQYF
-	TRBV10-2	-	TRBJ2-1	TGCGCCAGCAGTGATCCGGCGGATCAGAGCTACAATGAGCAGTTCTTC	CASSDPADQSYNEQFF
-	TRBV2	-	TRBJ2-5	TGTGCCAGCAGTGTGGTGGGGGGAAGACCCCAAGAGACCCAGTACTTC	CASSVVGGRPQETQYF
TRBD1	TRBV19	-	TRBJ1-6	TGTGCCAGTAGTGAACCGGGACAGGGATCCTATAATTCACCCCTCCACTTT	CASSEPGQGSYNSPLHF
-	TRBV5-1	-	TRBJ2-5	TGCGCCAGCAGCTCGGGGGTTGGCGAGACCCAGTACTTC	CASSSGVGETQYF
-	TRBV6-6	-	TRBJ1-4	TGTGCCAGCAGTTACTCGAAAGGGGCTGAAAAACTGTTTTTT	CASSYSKGAEKLFF
-	TRBV7-8	-	TRBJ2-1	TGTGCCAGCAGACGAGACAGAAGCTCCTACAATGAGCAGTTCTTC	CASRRDRSSYNEQFF
TRBD2	TRBV3-1/TRBV3-2	-	TRBJ2-3	TGTGCCAGCAGCCAAGATTGGGCGGGAGGAAAGACAGATACGCAGTATTTT	CASSQDWAGGKTDTQYF
-	TRBV18	-	TRBJ1-2	TGTGCCAGCTCACCACAAGCAGCGGGGACTAACTATGGCTACACCTTC	CASSPQAAGTNYGYTF
-	TRBV25-1	-	TRBJ1-1	TGTGCCAGCAGTCCCCACAGGCAGAACACTGAAGCTTTCTTT	CASSPHRQNTEAFF
TRBD2	TRBV5-1	-	TRBJ2-3	TGCGCCAGCAGCTTAGGGGCTAGCGGGTTCACAGATACGCAGTATTTT	CASSLGASGFTDTQYF
-	TRBV6-5	few	TRBJ1-5	TGTGCCAGCAGCCGAAGCACCAATCAGCCCCAGCATTTT	CASSRSTNQPQHF
TRBD2	TRBV2	-	TRBJ2-1	TGTGCCAGCAGTGTCTTGGCGGGAGGGCCTCGGAATGAGCAGTTCTTC	CASSVLAGGPRNEQFF
-	TRBV19	-	TRBJ2-2	TGTGCCAGCGGGACAACGGGGATGGGCGGGGAGCTGTTTTTT	CASGTTGMGGELFF
TRBD2	TRBV6-2/TRBV6-3	-	TRBJ2-2	TGTGCCAGCAGTTTCGGACTAGCAAACACCGGGGAGCTGTTTTTT	CASSFGLANTGELFF
TRBD2	TRBV30	-	TRBJ2-1	TGTGCCTGGAGTGACCTTAGACTAGCGGGAGCTCAGAATGAGCAGTTCTTC	CAWSDLRLAGAQNEQFF
-	TRBV11-3	-	TRBJ2-1	TGTGCCAGCAGCTCCAGAGGTCTAACGGGGAGCTCCTACAATGAGCAGTTCTTC	CASSSRGLTGSSYNEQFF
-	TRBV7-8	-	TRBJ1-1	TGTGCCAGCAGCTTAGGGGGACTAGCCCCGCGGAACACTGAAGCTTTCTTT	CASSLGGLAPRNTEAFF
TRBD2	TRBV19	-	TRBJ2-3	TGTGCCAGTAGTATTAGGGCTAGCGGGAGCCTGTCAGATACGCAGTATTTT	CASSIRASGSLSDTQYF
-	TRBV6-2/TRBV6-3	-	TRBJ2-5	TGTGCCAGCAGTTACTCGGTCCGGGGGAAGGCGGAGACCCAGTACTTC	CASSYSVRGKAETQYF
TRBD2	TRBV4-3	-	TRBJ2-3	TGCGCCAGCAGCCAAATGGCTAGCGGGAGGGGAGCAGATACGCAGTATTTT	CASSQMASGRGADTQYF
TRBD1	TRBV7-9	-	TRBJ1-2	TGTGCCAGCAGCTTGATGGGACAGGGGGACGGCTACACCTTC	CASSLMGQGDGYTF
-	TRBV5-4	-	TRBJ1-2	TGTGCCAGCGTCGGAGTCCGAGGAGGAGGCTACACCTTC	CASVGVRGGGYTF
-	TRBV6-5	-	TRBJ2-1	TGTGCCAGCAGCCGCAGTAGAGGCAATGAGCAGTTCTTC	CASSRSRGNEQFF
TRBD1	TRBV7-8	-	TRBJ1-5	TGTGCCAGCAGCTTAGCCGGGACAGGGGAAAATCAGCCCCAGCATTTT	CASSLAGTGENQPQHF
TRBD1	TRBV7-2	-	TRBJ1-4	TGTGCCAGCAGCCTTCGGGACAGCTGGGCTGAAAAACTGTTTTTT	CASSLRDSWAEKLFF
-	TRBV27	-	TRBJ2-2	TGTGCCAGCAGCCGTCCGAACACCGGGGAGCTGTTTTTT	CASSRPNTGELFF
-	TRBV27	-	TRBJ2-3	TGTGCCAGCAGTCGGTCAGATACGCAGTATTTT	CASSRSDTQYF
TRBD1	TRBV18	-	TRBJ2-5	TGTGCCAGCTCACCTAGGACAGGGTCGGGGGAGACCCAGTACTTC	CASSPRTGSGETQYF
TRBD1	TRBV5-1	-	TRBJ2-2	TGCGCCAGCAGTTATCGACAGGGGAACACCGGGGAGCTGTTTTTT	CASSYRQGNTGELFF
-	TRBV15	-	TRBJ2-1	TGTGCCACCAGCAGAGATCAGCGAGGGCCAGAGCAGTTCTTC	CATSRDQRGPEQFF
-	TRBV5-1	few	TRBJ1-1	TGCGCCAGCAGCCTTCTGACAGGAGTGAACACTGAAGCTTTCTTT	CASSLLTGVNTEAFF
-	TRBV20-1	-	TRBJ1-2	TGCAGTGCTAGTTCCTCTGGAGGCGCTAACTATGGCTACACCTTC	CSASSSGGANYGYTF
-	TRBV6-5	-	TRBJ1-2	TGTGCCAGCACCTCAACAGGGCCCCTTAACTATGGCTACACCTTC	CASTSTGPLNYGYTF
TRBD2	TRBV5-4	-	TRBJ2-1	TGTGCCAGCAGCCCCGACGGACTAGCGGGAGACCTGGTGTATGAGCAGTTCTTC	CASSPDGLAGDLVYEQFF
TRBD1	TRBV9	-	TRBJ1-2	TGTGCCAGCAGCTTACAGGGGGGATCGTGGGGCTACACCTTC	CASSLQGGSWGYTF
TRBD2	TRBV15	once	TRBJ2-1	TGTGCCACCAGCCGGACTAGCGGGAGATACCGCTACAGCGAGCAGTTCTTC	CATSRTSGRYRYSEQFF
-	TRBV6-5	-	TRBJ2-2	TGTGCCAGCAGTTACTCTGGAGGGGCGAACACCGGGGAGCTGTTTTTT	CASSYSGGANTGELFF
TRBD1	TRBV5-4	-	TRBJ1-4	TGTGCCAGCGGGGGACAGGGAGTTGAAAAACTGTTTTTT	CASGGQGVEKLFF
TRBD2	TRBV6-2/TRBV6-3	-	TRBJ2-3	TGTGCCAGCATCCCGGGGACTAGCGGGATGTCAGATACGCAGTATTTT	CASIPGTSGMSDTQYF
-	TRBV20-1	few	TRBJ2-2	TGCAGTGCTAGTCGACCCCTAGACGGGGAGCTGTTTTTT	CSASRPLDGELFF
-	TRBV5-6	once	TRBJ1-2	TGTGCCAGCAGCTTGAGGCAGGGTTTAGGCGGCTACACCTTC	CASSLRQGLGGYTF
TRBD1	TRBV15	-	TRBJ2-5	TGTGCCACCAGCAGAGTTCAGGGGGCGGGAATCGAGACCCAGTACTTC	CATSRVQGAGIETQYF
-	TRBV7-9	-	TRBJ1-6	TGTGCCAGCAGCTTAGTTGGTGGGAGGAATAATTCACCCCTCCACTTT	CASSLVGGRNNSPLHF
-	TRBV6-2/TRBV6-3	-	TRBJ1-2	TGTGCCAGCAGTTACTCAGCACTCCCCTTGGGCTACACCTTC	CASSYSALPLGYTF
-	TRBV19	-	TRBJ1-3	TGTGCCAGTAGTATTGATTGGCAGGACTCTGGAAACACCATATATTTT	CASSIDWQDSGNTIYF
-	TRBV5-1	-	TRBJ1-6	TGCGCCAGCAGCTTGTGGGTAGGGGATAATTCACCCCTCCACTTT	CASSLWVGDNSPLHF
-	TRBV5-4	-	TRBJ2-2	TGTGCCAGCAGCTTGGTACAGGGTACCGGGGAGCTGTTTTTT	CASSLVQGTGELFF
-	TRBV18	-	TRBJ1-2	TGTGCCAGCTCACCTGCGAGGACAGATGGCTACACCTTC	CASSPARTDGYTF
-	TRBV3-1/TRBV3-2	-	TRBJ2-2	TGTGCCAGCAGCCAGTCACGGGTCGGGGAGCTGTTTTTT	CASSQSRVGELFF
-	TRBV4-1	-	TRBJ1-2	TGCGCCAGCAGCCCCCTCCTGACAGGAACCTATGGCTACACCTTC	CASSPLLTGTYGYTF